Sequencing of this T cell receptor beta chain was carried out in a study of T cell repertoires in cytomegalovirus infection. Whole-study findings and limits: HLA-C-restricted CMV-specific TCR beta clonotypes prevailed in the ex vivo response.

TCRdb processed the reads anew with MiXCR; each CDR3 protein has one entry. The sample has around 240,000 distinct CDR3 sequences; roughly 22% are singletons. V lost 6 bases to trimming and J lost 1 base, with 9 bases between them. This CDR3 spans 13 amino acids. Germline V gene sequence: CDR1 SEHNR, CDR2 FQNEAQ (reference sequence). This clonotype was observed at least ten times. Its specificity is unknown. The TCR originated in a human donor in good health (CMV status not recorded). Some clones in this sample may be carry-over from other donors' samples. This chain links TRBV7-9 with TRBJ1-1, with D possibly being TRBD1 (6 bases). Input material: CD8+ T cells from PBMCs. CDR3 protein: CASREDRNTEAFF. In DNA, the CDR3 is TGTGCCAGCAGGGAGGACAGGAACACTGAAGCTTTCTTT.